The 15 T cell receptor beta chains below come from one sample, sequenced in a study of blood T cell repertoires in COVID-19. Libraries were prepared by immunoSEQ multiplex PCR; TCRdb keeps only in-frame clonotypes and omits some of them. The top ten clones hold 8% to 9.5% of a sample with 150,000 to 200,000 clones, roughly 88% of them seen once. Sequenced input: peripheral blood. All receptors derive from a woman over 75 with active or convalescent COVID-19.

V and J are TRBV13 and TRBJ2-7, with D perhaps matching TRBD1 (5 bases). Trimming removed 5 bases at V and 4 bases at J, with 21 bases between. The CDR3 extends over 16 amino acids. Germline assignment: CDR1 PRHDT and CDR2 FYEKMQ (reference sequence). CDR3 coding DNA: TGTGCCAGCAGCCTTTCCTTGGGGCTTGGGAATTACGAGCAGTACTTC. The encoded protein is CASSLSLGLGNYEQYF.

The chain couples TRBV15 to TRBJ1-5, with D tentatively TRBD1 (6 bases). The ends were cut back, 0 bases at V and 5 bases at J, with 17 bases in the middle. Germline V gives CDR1 LNHNV, CDR2 YYDKDF (reference sequence). The CDR3 has 17 residues. Here the CDR3 reads CATSRDRATGLHQPQHF. The CDR3, as DNA: TGTGCCACCAGCAGAGATAGGGCGACAGGACTTCATCAGCCCCAGCATTTT.

This clone has just one count. V gene TRBV11-2 combines with J gene TRBJ1-1; 9 positions agree with TRBD1. The CDR3 has 12 amino acids. Germline CDR1 and CDR2: SGHAT and FQNNGV. J gave up 6 bases and V 5 bases, and 1 base lay outside the gene matches. The CDR3 loop reads CASSGTGSEAFF. In DNA, the CDR3 is TGTGCCAGCAGCGGGACAGGGTCTGAAGCTTTCTTT.

The rearrangement joins TRBV6-5 to TRBJ1-1; 7 bases line up with TRBD1. This CDR3 has 15 amino acids. V lost 5 bases and J lost 6; bases outside the gene matches: 12. From germline, CDR1 is MNHEY and CDR2 SVGAGI. The CDR3 here is CASSTNQGVAAEAFF. The CDR3 bases are TGTGCCAGCAGTACCAACCAGGGGGTTGCAGCTGAAGCTTTCTTT.

This clone showed up just a few times. The rearrangement joins TRBV7-2 to TRBJ2-2; 9 nucleotides match TRBD2. J lost 7 bases, V lost 2 bases, and 5 bases had no gene match. Germline loops: CDR1 SGHTA, CDR2 FQGNSA. The CDR3 is made up of 15 amino acids. CDR3 region: CASSLWRGGSGELFF. The CDR3 DNA reads as TGTGCCAGCAGCTTATGGCGGGGGGGAAGCGGGGAGCTGTTTTTT. The full variable domain, completed using reference TRBV7-2 and TRBJ2-2, is GAGVSQSPSNKVTEKGKDVELRCDPISGHTALYWYRQSLGQGLEFLIYFQGNSAPDKSGLPSDRFSAERTGGSVSTLTIQRTQQEDSAVYLCASSLWRGGSGELFFGEGSRLTVL.

Written as DNA, the CDR3 is TGTGCCACCGCGATAGCGGATGGGGCCAACGTCCTGACTTTC. Its protein is CATAIADGANVLTF. V and J are TRBV10-3 and TRBJ2-6, with D perhaps matching TRBD2 (6 bases). V was trimmed by 10 bases and J by 3 bases, leaving 13 bases between them. Germline-derived CDR1 and CDR2 are ENHRY and SYGVKD. The CDR3 contains 14 residues.

The V and J genes are TRBV19 and TRBJ2-3, with D hard to call. The germline V gene has CDR1 LNHDA and CDR2 SQIVND (reference sequence). This CDR3 region has 14 residues. The V gene lost 4 bases and the J gene lost 2 bases, with 10 bases spanning the gap. The CDR3 region is CASSTTDFTDTQYF. CDR3 sequence (DNA): TGTGCCAGTAGTACCACAGATTTCACAGATACGCAGTATTTT.

This rearrangement joins TRBV2 to TRBJ1-3; D not certain. The ends were cut back, 7 bases at V and 3 bases at J, with 13 bases in the middle. In germline, CDR1 is SNHLY, CDR2 FYNNEI. The CDR3 has 14 amino acids. Written as DNA, the CDR3 is TGTGCCAGCATGTCGGGAGGATTTGGAAACACCATATATTTT. As protein: CASMSGGFGNTIYF. Using reference TRBV2 and TRBJ1-3 for the parts outside the CDR3, the full variable domain is EPEVTQTPSHQVTQMGQEVILRCVPISNHLYFYWYRQILGQKVEFLVSFYNNEISEKSEIFDDQFSVERPDGSNFTLKIRSTKLEDSAMYFCASMSGGFGNTIYFGEGSWLTVV.

The rearrangement links TRBV11-2 to TRBJ1-4; D unresolved. This CDR3 comprises 15 residues. Germline V gives CDR1 SGHAT, CDR2 FQNNGV. The V gene lost 1 base and the J gene lost 12 bases, with 18 bases spanning the gap. The DNA of the CDR3 is TGTGCCAGCAGCTTAGCTTCCAGCCAAATTACAGAACTGTTTTTT. This sequence encodes CASSLASSQITELFF.

The chain joins TRBV18 to TRBJ1-4; 9 positions agree with TRBD1. V was clipped by 3 bases and J by 5 bases; unmatched bases: 7. CDR1 is KGHSH, CDR2 LQKENI, per germline. CDR3 length equals 16 residues. The CDR3 here is CASSPTGQGVNEKLFF. CDR3 sequence (DNA): TGTGCCAGCTCACCGACGGGACAGGGTGTGAATGAAAAACTGTTTTTT.

J is TRBJ1-3 and V is TRBV18; no clear D. Trimming pared 0 bases from V and 0 bases from J, leaving 12 bases between. The CDR3 loop spans 17 amino acids. Germline V gene data show CDR1 as KGHSH and CDR2 as LQKENI. CDR3 amino acids: CASSPPIPGSSGNTIYF. The CDR3 region has the DNA TGTGCCAGCTCACCACCGATCCCAGGAAGCTCTGGAAACACCATATATTTT.

The genes are TRBV3-1 (or the pseudogene TRBV3-2) and TRBJ2-5; 8 bases align to TRBD1. Germline CDR1 and CDR2: LGHDT and YNNKEL (reference sequence). The CDR3 contains 17 residues. J was trimmed by 2 bases and V by 1 base; bases with no gene match: 9. As DNA, the CDR3 is TGTGCCAGCAGCCAAGCGGCAGGGGGCGTCCTACAAGAGACCCAGTACTTC. Translating it yields CASSQAAGGVLQETQYF.

The genes are TRBV7-2 and TRBJ2-2; 11 bases agree with TRBD1. With 4 bases clipped from V and 6 bases from J, the junction kept 7 bases outside the gene matches. CDR3 length equals 16 residues. In germline, CDR1 is SGHTA, CDR2 FQGNSA. CDR3 sequence reads: CASSSKPGQGAGELFF. DNA for the CDR3: TGTGCCAGCAGCTCCAAACCGGGACAGGGGGCCGGGGAGCTGTTTTTT.

The chain combines TRBV5-4 with TRBJ1-1, with D tentatively TRBD1 (5 bases). This CDR3 has 14 residues. Germline CDR1 is SGHNT and CDR2 is YYREEE (reference sequence). V shed 6 bases and J shed 5 bases, with 17 bases lying between them. In DNA form, the CDR3 reads TGTGCCAGCATTCCGTCCGGGGGTGGGACTGAAGCTTTCTTT. Encoded protein: CASIPSGGGTEAFF.

The chain joins TRBV28 to TRBJ2-7, with 7 bases identical to TRBD1. Germline V CDR1 and CDR2: MDHEN, SYDVKM. This CDR3 is 13 amino acids long. V dropped 8 bases and J dropped 3; count of bases not matched to a gene: 7. The CDR3 region has the DNA TGTGCCAGCTCGGGCAGGGGGTTCTACGAGCAGTACTTC. Translation: CASSGRGFYEQYF.